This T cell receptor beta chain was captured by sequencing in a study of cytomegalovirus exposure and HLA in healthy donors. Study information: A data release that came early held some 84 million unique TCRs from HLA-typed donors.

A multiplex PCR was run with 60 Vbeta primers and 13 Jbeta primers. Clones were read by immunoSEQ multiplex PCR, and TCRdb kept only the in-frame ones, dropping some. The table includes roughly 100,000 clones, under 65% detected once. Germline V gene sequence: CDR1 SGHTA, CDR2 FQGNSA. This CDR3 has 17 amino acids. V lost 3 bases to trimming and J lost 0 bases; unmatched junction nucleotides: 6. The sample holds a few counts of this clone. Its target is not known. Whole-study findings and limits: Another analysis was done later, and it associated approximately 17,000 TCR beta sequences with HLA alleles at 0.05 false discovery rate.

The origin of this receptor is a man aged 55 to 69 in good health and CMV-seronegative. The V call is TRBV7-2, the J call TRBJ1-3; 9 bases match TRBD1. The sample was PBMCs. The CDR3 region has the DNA TGTGCCAGCAGCTTTTATGGACAGGGGAGCTCTGGAAACACCATATATTTT. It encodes CASSFYGQGSSGNTIYF.